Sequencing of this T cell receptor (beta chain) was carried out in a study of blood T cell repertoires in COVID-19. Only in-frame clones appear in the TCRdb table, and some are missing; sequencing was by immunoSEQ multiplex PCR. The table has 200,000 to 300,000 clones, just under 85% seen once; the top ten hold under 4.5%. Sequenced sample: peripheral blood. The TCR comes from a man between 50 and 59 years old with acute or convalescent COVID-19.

CDR3 nucleotides: TGTGCCAGCAGTTACACACAGGGCAACTATGGCTACACCTTC. Translating gives CASSYTQGNYGYTF. The chain links TRBV6-6 to TRBJ1-2; a weak D match, TRBD1 (6 bases). CDR3 length: 14 residues. V lost 2 bases, J lost 2 bases, and 9 bases lay in between. Germline loops: CDR1 MNHNY, CDR2 SVGAGI (reference sequence).